The rows below give T cell receptor beta chains drawn from one sample of a study of T cell repertoires in cytomegalovirus infection. TCRdb independently ran MiXCR on the reads; one entry per CDR3 protein. The top ten clones hold around 13% of a sample with around 550,000 distinct CDR3 sequences, about a quarter of them seen once. Sequencing input: PBMCs. These receptors originate from a human donor in good health (CMV status not recorded). Some clones in this sample may be carry-over from other donors' samples. CDR3s include the opening cysteine and the closing phenylalanine or tryptophan. D genes are given only for firm matches. Clone size, where shown, is once, few, many, or a class for clones that have expanded.

once TRBD2 TRBJ2-1 16 TRBV6-2/TRBV6-3 CASRPNSGRVYNEQFF TGTGCCAGCAGACCTAATAGCGGGAGGGTCTACAATGAGCAGTTCTTC
many TRBD1 TRBJ2-3 13 TRBV4-1 CASSRGPTDTQYF TGCGCCAGTTCTAGGGGGCCCACAGATACGCAGTATTTT
- - TRBJ1-1 12 TRBV15 CATSRDSPEAFF TGTGCCACCAGCAGAGATTCTCCCGAAGCTTTCTTT
few - TRBJ2-3 14 TRBV28 CASSRGTAGDTQYF TGTGCCAGCAGTAGGGGGACGGCTGGGGATACGCAGTATTTT
few - TRBJ1-5 16 TRBV7-2 CASSLSGIVSNQPQHF TGTGCCAGCAGCTTATCAGGGATCGTGAGCAATCAGCCCCAGCATTTT
many TRBD1 TRBJ2-5 14 TRBV7-8 CASSLGTGFETQYF TGTGCCAGCAGCTTAGGGACAGGGTTCGAGACCCAGTACTTC
few - TRBJ1-1 16 TRBV6-2/TRBV6-3 CASSFVRGQRNTEAFF TGTGCCAGCAGTTTCGTTAGGGGACAAAGGAACACTGAAGCTTTCTTT
few TRBD1 TRBJ2-3 14 TRBV6-5 CASFGQGRTDTQYF TGTGCCAGCTTCGGACAGGGACGGACAGATACGCAGTATTTT
few - TRBJ1-1 14 TRBV19 CASSRRGWDTEAFF TGTGCCAGTAGTCGGAGGGGATGGGACACTGAAGCTTTCTTT
- - TRBJ2-1 16 TRBV28 CASSLVDASSYNEQFF TGTGCCAGCAGTTTAGTAGACGCCAGCTCCTACAATGAGCAGTTCTTC
few - TRBJ2-1 11 TRBV19 CASETRGEQFF TGTGCCAGCGAAACGAGGGGTGAGCAGTTCTTC
few - TRBJ1-5 12 TRBV6-6 CAALGQDQPQHF TGTGCCGCACTAGGGCAGGATCAGCCCCAGCATTTT
few - TRBJ2-5 13 TRBV5-6 CASSQPGLGTQYF TGTGCCAGCAGCCAGCCGGGGCTTGGAACCCAGTACTTC
many TRBD2 TRBJ2-3 15 TRBV12-3/TRBV12-4 CASSRYAGEADTQYF TGTGCCAGCAGTCGGTACGCGGGGGAGGCAGATACGCAGTATTTT
- - TRBJ2-1 11 TRBV6-2/TRBV6-3 CASSPKGEQFF TGTGCCAGCAGTCCCAAGGGGGAGCAGTTCTTC
- - TRBJ1-2 12 TRBV19 CASSADSSGYTF TGTGCCAGTAGCGCTGACAGTTCGGGCTACACCTTC
- TRBD1 TRBJ2-1 11 TRBV7-2 CASSLTGRMFF TGTGCCAGCAGCTTGACAGGGAGAATGTTCTTC
many - TRBJ2-5 13 TRBV7-6 CASSSGVLETQYF TGTGCCAGCAGCTCGGGAGTACTGGAGACCCAGTACTTC
- - TRBJ2-1 15 TRBV19 CASSLTQRVNNEQFF TGTGCCAGTAGTTTGACGCAACGGGTGAACAATGAGCAGTTCTTC
- TRBD1 TRBJ1-2 12 TRBV29-1 CSGDRGVSGYTF TGCAGCGGTGACAGGGGTGTCTCTGGCTACACCTTC
many - TRBJ2-3 13 TRBV11-2 CASSLGEADTQYF TGTGCCAGCAGCTTGGGTGAGGCAGATACGCAGTATTTT
- - TRBJ1-2 16 TRBV19 CAASRTPDLGSSGYTF TGTGCCGCCTCCCGAACCCCGGATTTAGGCTCCTCCGGCTACACCTTC
many - TRBJ1-1 14 TRBV7-2 CASSLSWVGTEAFF TGTGCCAGCAGCTTATCGTGGGTTGGCACTGAAGCTTTCTTT
few - TRBJ1-1 14 TRBV12-3/TRBV12-4 CASSLARSNTEAFF TGTGCCAGCAGTTTAGCCCGATCGAACACTGAAGCTTTCTTT
few TRBD2 TRBJ2-5 16 TRBV12-3/TRBV12-4 CASSLMSSGAQETQYF TGTGCCAGCAGTTTAATGTCTAGCGGGGCCCAAGAGACCCAGTACTTC
many TRBD2 TRBJ2-1 15 TRBV7-3 CASTLGLAGVNEQFF TGTGCCAGCACCCTGGGACTAGCGGGCGTCAATGAGCAGTTCTTC
- - TRBJ2-1 13 TRBV7-2 CASSLNQHGEQFF TGTGCCAGCAGCTTGAACCAGCACGGCGAGCAGTTCTTC
- TRBD2 TRBJ2-1 18 TRBV6-6 CASSYSYGLAGLYNEQFF TGTGCCAGCAGTTACTCGTACGGACTAGCGGGACTCTACAATGAGCAGTTCTTC
- TRBD1 TRBJ1-2 15 TRBV4-1 CASSPQGARNYGYTF TGCGCCAGCAGCCCGCAGGGGGCGCGGAACTATGGCTACACCTTC
- TRBD1 TRBJ2-5 14 TRBV19 CASSRQGARETQYF TGTGCCAGTAGTCGACAGGGGGCCCGGGAGACCCAGTACTTC
- - TRBJ2-1 15 TRBV29-1 CSAGGGRGRGNEQFF TGCAGCGCCGGCGGGGGCAGGGGGCGAGGCAATGAGCAGTTCTTC
- - TRBJ1-4 13 TRBV7-9 CASSFSQNEKLFF TGTGCCAGCAGCTTTTCCCAAAACGAAAAACTGTTTTTT
- - TRBJ1-1 14 TRBV4-1 CASSQDPGSVGAFF TGCGCCAGCAGCCAAGATCCGGGGTCCGTCGGAGCTTTCTTT
many TRBD2 TRBJ2-1 15 TRBV7-2 CASSVSLLATHEQFF TGTGCCAGCAGCGTTAGCCTACTAGCGACTCATGAGCAGTTCTTC
few - TRBJ2-2 14 TRBV7-9 CATPGTANTGELFF TGTGCCACCCCTGGGACCGCGAACACCGGGGAGCTGTTTTTT
few - TRBJ2-7 19 TRBV12-3/TRBV12-4 CASSLVGRATKRWVYEQYF TGTGCCAGCAGTTTAGTGGGCAGGGCCACCAAACGATGGGTCTACGAGCAGTACTTC